Presented here are 13 T cell receptor beta chains from one specimen sequenced in a study of cytomegalovirus exposure and HLA in healthy donors. PCR employed 60 Vbeta and 13 Jbeta primers. TCRdb's copy holds only in-frame clones and misses some; the assay was immunoSEQ multiplex PCR. The table has about 89,000 clones, roughly three quarters seen once. Sequencing was performed on PBMCs. Receptors originate from a young man in good health and CMV-seronegative.

CDR3 in amino acids: CASRTGSGSPLHF. The CDR3 DNA is TGTGCCAGTAGGACAGGCAGCGGTTCACCCCTCCACTTT. This chain uses TRBV28 with TRBJ1-6; 7 positions match TRBD1. This CDR3 region has 13 residues. J gave up 9 bases and V 9 bases, and 8 bases lay outside the gene matches. Germline V gene data show CDR1 as MDHEN and CDR2 as SYDVKM.

This clone was found a few times. The J gene is TRBJ2-5, the V gene TRBV7-9; 15 bases map to TRBD2. Germline-derived CDR1 and CDR2 are SEHNR and FQNEAQ (reference sequence). Trimming cost V 4 bases and J 5 bases; bases outside gene matches: 2. This CDR3 spans 15 amino acids. The CDR3 sequence: CASSWTSGRAETQYF. DNA for the CDR3: TGTGCCAGCAGCTGGACTAGCGGGAGGGCGGAGACCCAGTACTTC.

The chain links TRBV6-4 to TRBJ1-5; no clear D. CDR1 and CDR2 (germline): MRHNA, SNTAGT. The CDR3 loop spans 13 amino acids. V was cut by 4 bases and J by 4 bases, with 8 bases left in between. The chain's CDR3 is CASSVTDNQPQHF. DNA for the CDR3: TGTGCCAGCAGTGTTACAGATAATCAGCCCCAGCATTTT.

The chain joins TRBV7-9 to TRBJ2-1, with a tentative D call TRBD1 (6 bases). V was clipped by 4 bases and J by 8 bases, with 12 bases between them. This CDR3 is 13 amino acids long. The germline V gene has CDR1 SEHNR and CDR2 FQNEAQ (reference sequence). CDR3 protein: CASSSTGPHEQFF. The CDR3 bases are TGTGCCAGCAGCTCGACAGGTCCCCATGAGCAGTTCTTC. The full variable domain, its missing parts supplied by reference TRBV7-9 and TRBJ2-1, is DTGVSQNPRHKITKRGQNVTFRCDPISEHNRLYWYRQTLGQGPEFLTYFQNEAQLEKSRLLSDRFSAERPKGSFSTLEIQRTEQGDSAMYLCASSSTGPHEQFFGPGTRLTVL.

The rearrangement links TRBV4-1 to TRBJ2-5, with 7 bases matching TRBD2. The V gene end was trimmed by 8 bases and the J gene end by 4 bases; junction bases not matched to a gene: 7. Germline V gene sequence: CDR1 MGHRA, CDR2 YSYEKL. CDR3 length: 13 residues. CDR3 nucleotides: TGCGCCAGCGCTCTAGCGGCCCCAGAGACCCAGTACTTC. It translates to CASALAAPETQYF.

The chain links TRBV4-3 to TRBJ2-3; 7 nucleotides line up with TRBD1. Germline V gene data show CDR1 as LGHNA and CDR2 as YSLEER. The CDR3 runs to 15 residues. V lost 0 bases, J lost 4 bases, and 4 bases stayed unmatched. CDR3 DNA: TGCGCCAGCAGCCAAGAAGGGGGCCGGTCAGATACGCAGTATTTT. Its translation is CASSQEGGRSDTQYF.

This rearrangement joins TRBV4-2 to TRBJ1-1, with D uncertain. Germline loops: CDR1 LGHNA, CDR2 YNFKEQ. Trimming took 8 bases from V and 1 from J, leaving 23 bases between them. The CDR3 has 17 residues. The CDR3 here is CASGQALMRESNTEAFF. CDR3 bases: TGTGCCAGCGGGCAAGCCTTAATGAGGGAATCGAACACTGAAGCTTTCTTT.

This clone turned up a few times. V usage is TRBV6-5 and J usage is TRBJ2-3; maybe TRBD2 (5 bases). CDR3 length: 15 amino acids. V was shortened by 6 bases and J by 0 bases, with 13 bases between the two germline ends. Germline loops: CDR1 MNHEY, CDR2 SVGAGI. The CDR3: CASSLSDVSTDTQYF. In nucleotides, the CDR3 is TGTGCCAGCAGCCTTAGCGATGTTAGCACAGATACGCAGTATTTT.

The J gene is TRBJ1-2, the V gene TRBV15, with D hard to call. The CDR3 is made up of 16 amino acids. Germline assignment: CDR1 LNHNV and CDR2 YYDKDF (reference sequence). V was shortened by 0 bases and J by 2 bases, with 13 bases between the two germline ends. CDR3 sequence: CATSRDRVGGNYGYTF. The CDR3 DNA follows: TGTGCCACCAGCAGAGATAGGGTGGGAGGGAACTATGGCTACACCTTC.

This clone has a handful of counts. This chain uses TRBV6-4 with TRBJ2-1; maybe TRBD1 (6 bases). The CDR3 has 13 residues. Germline CDR1 is MRHNA and CDR2 is SNTAGT. Trimming removed 2 bases from V and 5 bases from J, with 7 bases in between. The CDR3 DNA follows: TGTGCCAGCAGTGACCGGGACAACAATGAGCAGTTCTTC. Encoded protein: CASSDRDNNEQFF.

The chain employs TRBV5-1 and TRBJ1-2; TRBD1 matches 7 bases. This CDR3 contains 14 residues. The germline gives CDR1 SGHRS, CDR2 YFSETQ. The ends lost 3 bases at V and 2 bases at J; junction bases unmatched: 4. CDR3 DNA: TGCGCCAGCAGCTCCGGGACAGCCAACTATGGCTACACCTTC. It encodes CASSSGTANYGYTF.

This chain links TRBV6-5 with TRBJ2-5; 8 bases are a match to TRBD1. The junction had 6 bases not matched to a gene; V was cut back by 4 bases and J by 5 bases. The CDR3 sequence is 14 residues long. In germline, CDR1 is MNHEY, CDR2 SVGAGI. This chain's CDR3 is CASSLRTGKETQYF. CDR3 DNA: TGTGCCAGCAGTTTAAGGACAGGGAAGGAGACCCAGTACTTC.

This clone was picked up one time. The V call is TRBV15, the J call TRBJ1-5; maybe TRBD1 (6 bases). CDR1 LNHNV and CDR2 YYDKDF come from the germline V gene (reference sequence). V was clipped by 4 bases and J by 5 bases, with 12 bases between them. The CDR3 sequence is 14 residues long. The CDR3 DNA is TGTGCCACCAGCACCCAGAAGGGGGATCAGCCCCAGCATTTT. Its translation is CATSTQKGDQPQHF.